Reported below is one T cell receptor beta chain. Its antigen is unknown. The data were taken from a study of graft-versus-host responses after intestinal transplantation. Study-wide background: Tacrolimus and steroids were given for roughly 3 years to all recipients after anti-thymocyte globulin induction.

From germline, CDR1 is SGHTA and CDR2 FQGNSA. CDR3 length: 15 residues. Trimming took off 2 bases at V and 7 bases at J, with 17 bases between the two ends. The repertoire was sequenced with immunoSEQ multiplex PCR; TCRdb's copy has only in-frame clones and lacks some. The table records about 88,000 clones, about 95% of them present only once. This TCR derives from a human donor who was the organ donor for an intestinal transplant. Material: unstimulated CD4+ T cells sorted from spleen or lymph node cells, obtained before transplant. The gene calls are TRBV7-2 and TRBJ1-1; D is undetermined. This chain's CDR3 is CASSLNLQPTSEAFF. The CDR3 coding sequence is TGTGCCAGCAGCTTAAACTTACAGCCAACAAGTGAAGCTTTCTTT.